These 15 T cell receptor beta chains originate from one sample sequenced in a study of cytomegalovirus exposure and HLA in healthy donors. The PCR made use of 60 Vbeta and 13 Jbeta primers. Some clones are missing from TCRdb's copy, which holds only in-frame ones; the method was immunoSEQ multiplex PCR. Of about 200,000 clones in the sample, almost 80% are singletons; the top ten hold approximately 2%. The sample was PBMCs. These receptors all come from a male donor in good health and CMV-seronegative.

The chain is built from TRBV27 and TRBJ2-7, with TRBD2 identical over 8 bases. CDR1 MNHEY and CDR2 SMNVEV come from the germline V gene (reference sequence). V shed 2 bases, J shed 6 bases, and the junction held 18 bases outside the gene matches. This CDR3 has 18 residues. The CDR3 bases are TGTGCCAGCAGTTTACCCCGTAGCGGGAATCATGTGCGAGGCGAGCAGTACTTC. Translation: CASSLPRSGNHVRGEQYF.

This rearrangement joins TRBV9 to TRBJ2-4; the match to TRBD1 covers 8 bases. The CDR3 totals 17 residues. The V gene's germline CDR1 is SGDLS and CDR2 YYNGEE. The V segment lost 0 bases and the J segment 5 bases; nucleotides outside the gene matches: 10. The CDR3 DNA reads TGTGCCAGCAGCGTAGATCCTCTACAGGGGGTTCAAAACATTCAGTACTTC. As protein: CASSVDPLQGVQNIQYF.

This clone was seen more than once but under ten times. The chain recombines TRBV10-3 with TRBJ2-7; D possibly corresponds to TRBD1 (5 bases). Trimming took 5 bases from V and 6 from J, leaving 14 bases between them. The CDR3 sequence is 13 residues long. Germline lookup yields CDR1 ENHRY and CDR2 SYGVKD. In nucleotides, the CDR3 is TGTGCCATCAGTCAGACAGCCTCCCCCGAGCAGTACTTC. This gives the protein CAISQTASPEQYF.

The chain combines TRBV9 with TRBJ2-7, with 7 bases that match TRBD2. J gave up 3 bases and V 2 bases, and 11 bases lay outside the gene matches. The CDR3 has 16 residues. The germline gives CDR1 SGDLS, CDR2 YYNGEE. Here the CDR3 reads CASSVGAAGRIYEQYF. The CDR3 nucleotides are TGTGCCAGCAGCGTTGGGGCAGCGGGGAGAATCTACGAGCAGTACTTC.

V and J are TRBV7-6 and TRBJ2-7; a weak D match, TRBD2 (6 bases). The length of the CDR3 is 13 residues. Germline CDR1 is SGHVS and CDR2 is FNYEAQ. Trimming stripped 0 bases from V and 8 bases from J, with 11 bases between. As DNA, the CDR3 is TGTGCCAGCAGCTTAGCGGAGGGCGGGCAGCAGTACTTC. It codes for CASSLAEGGQQYF.

This clone was detected only once. This chain connects TRBV9 to TRBJ1-6; D is undetermined. This CDR3 is built from 16 residues. The V gene's germline CDR1 is SGDLS and CDR2 YYNGEE. V gave up 3 bases and J gave up 7 bases, with 17 bases separating them. CDR3 region: CASSAPGGSSNSPLHF. DNA of the CDR3: TGTGCCAGCAGCGCCCCGGGAGGGTCCTCGAATTCACCCCTCCACTTT.

This clone has only one observation. The chain employs TRBV5-4 and TRBJ2-7; 15 nucleotides align to TRBD2. CDR3 length: 15 residues. Germline loops: CDR1 SGHNT, CDR2 YYREEE (reference sequence). The ends lost 3 bases at V and 4 bases at J; junction bases unmatched: 2. The CDR3: CASSSGTSGGYEQYF. The CDR3 DNA follows: TGTGCCAGCAGCTCCGGGACTAGCGGGGGGTACGAGCAGTACTTC.

The V gene is TRBV28, the J gene TRBJ2-3; 11 positions match TRBD2. V lost 3 bases to trimming and J lost 5 bases; unmatched junction nucleotides: 7. This CDR3 has 16 amino acids. The germline V gene encodes CDR1 MDHEN and CDR2 SYDVKM. The CDR3 coding sequence is TGTGCCAGCAGTTTGGAACTAGCGGGAGTTGGAGATACGCAGTATTTT. As protein: CASSLELAGVGDTQYF. Combining the CDR3 with reference TRBV28 and TRBJ2-3 gives the whole variable domain DVKVTQSSRYLVKRTGEKVFLECVQDMDHENMFWYRQDPGLGLRLIYFSYDVKMKEKGDIPEGYSVSREKKERFSLILESASTNQTSMYLCASSLELAGVGDTQYFGPGTRLTVL.

V is TRBV7-8 and J is TRBJ2-7, with D hard to call. Trimming left V 6 bases short and J 2 bases short, with 11 bases between. CDR3 size: 13 residues. Germline CDR1 SGHVS, CDR2 FQNEAQ. The CDR3 sequence is CASRSLMAYEQYF. The DNA for the CDR3 is TGTGCCAGCAGGAGTCTCATGGCCTACGAGCAGTACTTC.

This clone was found a few times. V gene TRBV28 combines with J gene TRBJ1-5, with TRBD1 matching 8 bases. The CDR3 loop spans 15 amino acids. V shed 4 bases and J 4 bases; nucleotides not matched to a gene: 6. Germline loops: CDR1 MDHEN, CDR2 SYDVKM. CDR3 protein: CASSSDREGNQPQHF. The DNA of the CDR3 is TGTGCCAGCAGTTCGGACAGGGAGGGAAATCAGCCCCAGCATTTT.

This chain connects TRBV25-1 to TRBJ2-3; TRBD2 aligns across 7 bases. V lost 2 bases and J lost 2; bases outside the gene matches: 7. CDR1 is MGHDK, CDR2 SYGVNS, per germline. The CDR3 runs to 16 residues. CDR3 nucleotides: TGTGCCAGCAGTGAAGGGCTAGCGGCCCACACAGATACGCAGTATTTT. It encodes CASSEGLAAHTDTQYF.

This sequence joins TRBV7-3 and TRBJ2-7, with TRBD2 as a possible D gene (5 bases). This CDR3 is built from 14 residues. Trimming removed 5 bases from V and 7 bases from J, with 18 bases in between. Germline V gives CDR1 SGHTA, CDR2 FQGTGA. The CDR3 bases are TGTGCCAGCAGCCCCACGACTACTCATGATGAGCAGTACTTC. Translation gives CASSPTTTHDEQYF.

This clone was observed a single time. J is TRBJ2-5 and V is TRBV12-5, with D unclear. This CDR3 region has 14 residues. Trimming cost V 2 bases and J 4 bases, with 11 bases left between them. Germline CDR1 is LGHNT and CDR2 is FRNRAP. The DNA of the CDR3 is TGTGCTAGTGGTTTGTCAGGTTATCTAGAGACCCAGTACTTC. This encodes CASGLSGYLETQYF.

The chain joins TRBV10-2 to TRBJ2-2; D possibly corresponds to TRBD1 (5 bases). CDR1 is WSHSY, CDR2 SAAADI, per germline. The germline V and J ends were trimmed by 8 bases and 0 bases, with 7 bases remaining between them. CDR3 length: 13 amino acids. This CDR3 is CASGAANTGELFF. As DNA, the CDR3 is TGCGCCAGCGGGGCCGCGAACACCGGGGAGCTGTTTTTT.

This chain joins TRBV4-2 and TRBJ2-3; a weak D match, TRBD2 (6 bases). CDR3 length: 15 amino acids. The V and J ends lost 1 base and 8 bases respectively, with 16 bases between them. CDR1 LGHNA and CDR2 YNFKEQ come from the germline V gene. The CDR3 DNA follows: TGTGCCAGCAGCCAAGTAGCGGTAGAACGGGGTACGCAGTATTTT. The encoded protein is CASSQVAVERGTQYF.